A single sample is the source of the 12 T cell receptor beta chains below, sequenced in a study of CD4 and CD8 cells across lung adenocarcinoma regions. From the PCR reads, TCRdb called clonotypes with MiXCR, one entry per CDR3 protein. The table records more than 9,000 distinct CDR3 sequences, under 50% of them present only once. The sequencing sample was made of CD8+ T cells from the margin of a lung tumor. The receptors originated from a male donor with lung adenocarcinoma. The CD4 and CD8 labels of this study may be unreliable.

The CDR3 reads CASRWGRDKKIQYF. The CDR3 bases are TGTGCCAGCCGCTGGGGCCGTGACAAAAAGATCCAGTACTTC. The chain carries TRBV27 and TRBJ2-1; D is possibly TRBD1 (5 bases). The J call may be faulty, since TRBJ2-5 better matches the DNA end. Germline V lookup: CDR1 MNHEY, CDR2 SMNVEV (reference sequence). The CDR3 extends over 14 amino acids.

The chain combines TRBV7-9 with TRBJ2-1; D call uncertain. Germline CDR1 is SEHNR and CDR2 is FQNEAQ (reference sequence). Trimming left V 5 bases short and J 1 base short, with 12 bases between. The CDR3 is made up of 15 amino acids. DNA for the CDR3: TGTGCCAGCAGCGCGACTGGCTGGTCCTACAATGAGCAGTTCTTC. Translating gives CASSATGWSYNEQFF.

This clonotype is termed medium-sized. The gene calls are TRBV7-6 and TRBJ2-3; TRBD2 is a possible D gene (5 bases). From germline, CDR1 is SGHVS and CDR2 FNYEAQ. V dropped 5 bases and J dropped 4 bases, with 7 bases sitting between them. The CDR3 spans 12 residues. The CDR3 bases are TGTGCCAGCAGCCCAGCGGCAGATACGCAGTATTTT. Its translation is CASSPAADTQYF. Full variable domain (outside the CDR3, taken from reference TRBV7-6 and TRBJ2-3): GAGVSQSPRYKVTKRGQDVALRCDPISGHVSLYWYRQALGQGPEFLTYFNYEAQQDKSGLPNDRFSAERPEGSISTLTIQRTEQRDSAMYRCASSPAADTQYFGPGTRLTVL.

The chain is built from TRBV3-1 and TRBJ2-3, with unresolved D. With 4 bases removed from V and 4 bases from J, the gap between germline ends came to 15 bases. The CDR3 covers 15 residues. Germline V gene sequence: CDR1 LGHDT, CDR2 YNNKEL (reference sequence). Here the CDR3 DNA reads TGTGCCAGCAGCCGTACCGTGGGCAGCGCAGATACGCAGTATTTT. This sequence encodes CASSRTVGSADTQYF.

The CDR3 sequence is CASSEYGNEKLFF. The CDR3 DNA sequence: TGTGCCAGCAGTGAATACGGTAATGAAAAACTGTTTTTT. The chain links TRBV6-1 to TRBJ1-4, with D unclear. CDR1 and CDR2 (germline): MNHNS, SASEGT. The CDR3 consists of 13 residues. Trimming shortened V by 2 bases and J by 4 bases, and 5 bases separated the two germline ends.

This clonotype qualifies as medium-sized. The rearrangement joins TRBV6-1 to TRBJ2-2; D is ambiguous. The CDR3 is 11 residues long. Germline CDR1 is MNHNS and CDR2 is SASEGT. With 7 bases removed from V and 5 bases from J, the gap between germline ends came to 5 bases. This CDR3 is CASMGTGELFF. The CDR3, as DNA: TGTGCCAGCATGGGGACCGGGGAGCTGTTTTTT.

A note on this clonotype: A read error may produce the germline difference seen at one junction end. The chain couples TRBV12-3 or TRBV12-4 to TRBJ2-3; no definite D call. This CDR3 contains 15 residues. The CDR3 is CARSLHRTSTDTQYF. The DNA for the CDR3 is TGTGCCAGGAGTCTGCACCGTACGAGCACAGATACGCAGTACTTT.

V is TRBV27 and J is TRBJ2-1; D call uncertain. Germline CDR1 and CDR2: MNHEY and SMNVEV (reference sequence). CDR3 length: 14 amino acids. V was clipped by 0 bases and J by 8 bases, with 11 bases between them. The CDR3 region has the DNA TGTGCCAGCAGTTTATCACTTTCCCTTCATGAGCAGTTCTTC. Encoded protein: CASSLSLSLHEQFF.

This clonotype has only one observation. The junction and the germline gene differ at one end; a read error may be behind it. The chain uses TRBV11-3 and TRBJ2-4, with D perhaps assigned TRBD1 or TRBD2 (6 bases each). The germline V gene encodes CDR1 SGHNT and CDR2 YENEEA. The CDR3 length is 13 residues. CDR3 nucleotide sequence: TGTGCCAGCGGGCCGGGGGCCAGAAACACTCAGTACTTT. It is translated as CASGPGARNTQYF.

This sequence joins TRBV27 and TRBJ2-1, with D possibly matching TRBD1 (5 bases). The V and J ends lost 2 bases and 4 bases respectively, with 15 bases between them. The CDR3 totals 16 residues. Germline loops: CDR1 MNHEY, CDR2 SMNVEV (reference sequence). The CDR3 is CASSLQGSGRYNEQFF. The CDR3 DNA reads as TGTGCCAGCAGTTTACAGGGTTCGGGCAGATACAATGAGCAGTTCTTC.

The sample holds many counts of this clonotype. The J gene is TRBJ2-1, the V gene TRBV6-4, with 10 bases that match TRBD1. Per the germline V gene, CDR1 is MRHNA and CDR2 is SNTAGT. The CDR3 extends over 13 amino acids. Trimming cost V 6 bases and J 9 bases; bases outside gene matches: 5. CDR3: CASSWTGGFEQFF. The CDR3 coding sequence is TGTGCCAGCAGCTGGACAGGGGGGTTTGAGCAGTTCTTC.

Written as DNA, the CDR3 is TGTGCCAGCAACTCCGGGCTGGCGGTAAAAAACGAGCAGTTCTTC. This codes for CASNSGLAVKNEQFF. This chain joins TRBV6-1 and TRBJ2-4, with D uncertain. The last part of the DNA fits TRBJ2-1 better; the J call may be wrong. CDR1 and CDR2 from the germline V gene are MNHNS and SASEGT. CDR3 length equals 15 residues.